Following are 12 T cell receptor beta chains from one sample sequenced in a study of shared clonotypes between healthy human individuals. The repertoire was sequenced with immunoSEQ multiplex PCR; TCRdb's copy has only in-frame clones and lacks some. The sample comprises around 2.5 million clones, approximately 93% of which are singletons, and 0.36% rests with the top ten. Sequencing was carried out using naive CD4+ T cells from PBMCs. As to subset: CD45RA+ positively selected. Receptors were obtained from a man between 18 and 29 years old in good health. Some clones in this sample may be carry-over from other donors' samples.

This rearrangement joins TRBV10-3 to TRBJ1-5; no clear D gene. CDR3 size: 14 residues. Germline V gene data show CDR1 as ENHRY and CDR2 as SYGVKD. Trimming took 4 bases from V and 0 from J, leaving 7 bases between them. DNA of the CDR3: TGTGCCATCAGTGTGGACTATAGCAATCAGCCCCAGCATTTT. Protein product: CAISVDYSNQPQHF.

This clone has more than one count but fewer than ten. The chain links TRBV19 to TRBJ1-1; 8 nucleotides line up with TRBD1. Trimming took 8 bases from V and 5 from J; bases not matched to a gene: 4. Germline V gene lookup returns CDR1 LNHDA and CDR2 SQIVND (reference sequence). The CDR3 sequence is 12 residues long. The CDR3 nucleotides are TGTGCCAGTGACAGGGGATGGACTGAAGCTTTCTTT. This encodes CASDRGWTEAFF.

The chain recombines TRBV28 with TRBJ2-1; D gene unclear. Trimming took 4 bases from V and 0 from J, leaving 7 bases between them. Germline CDR1 is MDHEN and CDR2 is SYDVKM. This CDR3 is built from 14 residues. The CDR3 loop reads CASSWEPSYNEQFF. For the CDR3, the DNA is TGTGCCAGCAGTTGGGAACCCTCCTACAATGAGCAGTTCTTC.

V usage is TRBV10-3 and J usage is TRBJ2-2; a weak D match, TRBD1 (6 bases). The ends were cut back, 6 bases at V and 6 bases at J, with 11 bases in the middle. The CDR3 consists of 13 residues. Germline V CDR1 and CDR2: ENHRY, SYGVKD. CDR3: CAIREQGAGELFF. The CDR3, as DNA: TGTGCCATCAGAGAACAGGGCGCCGGGGAGCTGTTTTTT.

The chain combines TRBV5-4 with TRBJ2-5; possibly TRBD2 for D (6 bases). Germline CDR1 is SGHNT and CDR2 is YYREEE (reference sequence). The germline V and J ends were trimmed by 1 base and 3 bases, with 10 bases remaining between them. This CDR3 region has 14 residues. The DNA of the CDR3 is TGTGCCAGCAGCTTGCAGGCGGGGAAAGAGACCCAGTACTTC. It is translated as CASSLQAGKETQYF. Full variable domain (missing parts from reference TRBV5-4 and TRBJ2-5): ETGVTQSPTHLIKTRGQQVTLRCSSQSGHNTVSWYQQALGQGPQFIFQYYREEENGRGNFPPRFSGLQFPNYSSELNVNALELDDSALYLCASSLQAGKETQYFGPGTRLLVL.

This chain joins TRBV7-2 and TRBJ1-4, with D uncertain. CDR3 length: 18 amino acids. Germline CDR1 and CDR2: SGHTA and FQGNSA. Trimming cost V 0 bases and J 6 bases, with 20 bases left between them. The CDR3 loop reads CASSLAFAGAVSDEKLFF. CDR3 coding DNA: TGTGCCAGCAGCTTAGCGTTCGCTGGCGCAGTCAGCGATGAAAAACTGTTTTTT.

This rearrangement joins TRBV25-1 to TRBJ2-1; 9 bases are shared with TRBD1. The CDR3 is 14 amino acids. CDR1 is MGHDK, CDR2 SYGVNS, per germline. V gave up 8 bases and J gave up 8 bases; unmatched junction bases: 10. The CDR3 is CASWDREDGDEQFF. CDR3 bases: TGTGCCAGCTGGGACAGGGAGGATGGTGATGAGCAGTTCTTC. Full variable domain (rest looked up from reference TRBV25-1 and TRBJ2-1): EADIYQTPRYLVIGTGKKITLECSQTMGHDKMYWYQQDPGMELHLIHYSYGVNSTEKGDLSSESTVSRIRTEHFPLTLESARPSHTSQYLCASWDREDGDEQFFGPGTRLTVL.

This rearrangement joins TRBV9 to TRBJ2-3; 9 bases fit TRBD1. V shed 0 bases and J 1 base; nucleotides not matched to a gene: 6. CDR3 size: 17 residues. Germline V gives CDR1 SGDLS, CDR2 YYNGEE. The chain's CDR3 is CASSVGGTGPRTDTQYF. Written as DNA, the CDR3 is TGTGCCAGCAGCGTAGGAGGGACAGGGCCCCGCACAGATACGCAGTATTTT.

The chain links TRBV28 to TRBJ2-3; 9 bases match TRBD2. The trim removed 3 bases at V and 5 bases at J, leaving 6 bases unmatched. The CDR3 has 15 amino acids. Germline V gene data show CDR1 as MDHEN and CDR2 as SYDVKM. CDR3 DNA: TGTGCCAGCAGTTTCGCGGGAGGGCTTGAAGATACGCAGTATTTT. Protein sequence: CASSFAGGLEDTQYF.

V usage is TRBV29-1 and J usage is TRBJ2-5; D remains unclear. The V and J ends lost 7 bases and 2 bases respectively, with 5 bases between them. This CDR3 is built from 10 residues. Germline V gene lookup returns CDR1 SQVTM and CDR2 ANQGSEA. CDR3 region: CSGFQETQYF. The CDR3 DNA reads TGCAGCGGGTTTCAAGAGACCCAGTACTTC. The whole variable domain, filled in from reference TRBV29-1 and TRBJ2-5, reads SAVISQKPSRDICQRGTSLTIQCQVDSQVTMMFWYRQQPGQSLTLIATANQGSEATYESGFVIDKFPISRPNLTFSTLTVSNMSPEDSSIYLCSGFQETQYFGPGTRLLVL.

The chain has TRBV23-1 and TRBJ2-7, with unresolved D. TRBV23-1 is classed as an ORF, of uncertain function. The germline V and J ends were trimmed by 6 bases and 8 bases, with 11 bases remaining between them. The CDR3 is 11 amino acids. The CDR3 loop reads CASSPPRKQYF. The CDR3 DNA is TGCGCCAGCAGCCCCCCGAGGAAGCAGTACTTC.

The rearrangement joins TRBV18 to TRBJ2-1; D call uncertain. Germline V gene sequence: CDR1 KGHSH, CDR2 LQKENI. Trimming stripped 3 bases from V and 0 bases from J, with 12 bases between. The CDR3 loop spans 16 amino acids. This CDR3 is CASSPASLSSYNEQFF. The CDR3 DNA is TGTGCCAGCTCACCCGCTTCTCTAAGCTCCTACAATGAGCAGTTCTTC.